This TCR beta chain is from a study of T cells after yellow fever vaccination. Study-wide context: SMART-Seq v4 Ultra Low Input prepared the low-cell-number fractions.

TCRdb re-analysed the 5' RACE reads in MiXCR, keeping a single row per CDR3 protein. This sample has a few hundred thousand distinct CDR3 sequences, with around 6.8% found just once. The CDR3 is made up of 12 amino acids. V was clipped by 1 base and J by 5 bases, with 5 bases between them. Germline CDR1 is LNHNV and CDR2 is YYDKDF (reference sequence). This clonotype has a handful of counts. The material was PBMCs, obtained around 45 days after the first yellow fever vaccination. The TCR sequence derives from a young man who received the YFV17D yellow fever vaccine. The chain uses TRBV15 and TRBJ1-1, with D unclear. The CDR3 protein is CATSRAGTEAFF. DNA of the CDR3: TGTGCCACCAGCAGAGCAGGAACTGAAGCTTTCTTT.